This T cell receptor beta chain was profiled in a study of early T cells in non-severe SARS-CoV-2 infection. Study observations and caveats: The VDJdb matching leaned toward anti-spike CD8 responses and overlooked private and CD4 specificities.

The CDR3 spans 15 residues. V lost 0 bases, J lost 0 bases, and 8 bases lay in between. Germline values: CDR1 SGHVS, CDR2 FQNEAQ. Individual cDNA molecules were tagged with unique molecular identifiers. TCRdb ran MiXCR on the 5' RACE reads and lists one entry per CDR3 protein. The data hold 70,000 to 85,000 distinct CDR3 sequences, with 9.5% to 15% observed a single time. This clonotype turned up a few times. Its specificity is unknown. The chain couples TRBV7-8 to TRBJ1-2; no definite D call. The material sequenced was whole blood, taken at baseline. The clonotype was recovered from an adult who was a healthcare worker with PCR-confirmed SARS-CoV-2 infection or an uninfected control (not recorded which). The donor label of this sample is uncertain. The CDR3 spells CASSLAHGSNYGYTF. The DNA of the CDR3 is TGTGCCAGCAGCTTAGCCCACGGGTCTAACTATGGCTACACCTTC.